The rows below give T cell receptor beta chains drawn from one sample of a study of blood T cells in healthy people across ages. Via MiXCR, TCRdb re-called the 5' RACE reads, giving one row per CDR3 protein. The sample lists about 1.8 million distinct CDR3 sequences, roughly 52% seen once, with 2.1% in the top ten. What was sequenced was blood. These receptors all come from a woman in her 40s in good health. CDR3s include the opening cysteine and the closing phenylalanine or tryptophan. A D gene is named only where the DNA matches it firmly. Expanded clones get a size class; other rows say once, few or many, or leave the size out.

TRBD1	TRBV6-5	TRBJ1-5	-	CASRKDRGLAPQHF	TGTGCCAGCAGGAAGGACAGGGGGCTGGCGCCCCAGCATTTT
-	TRBV15	TRBJ1-1	-	CATSRDWGGAVTEAFF	TGTGCCACCAGCAGAGATTGGGGGGGCGCGGTCACTGAAGCTTTCTTT
-	TRBV10-3	TRBJ2-7	few	CAISTDSDYEQYF	TGTGCCATATCGACGGACAGCGACTACGAGCAGTACTTC
TRBD2	TRBV28	TRBJ2-3	few	CASSPGTSGGAADTQYF	TGTGCCAGCAGTCCCGGGACTAGCGGGGGGGCTGCAGATACGCAGTATTTT
TRBD1	TRBV27	TRBJ1-2	few	CASSLWTGHGYTF	TGTGCCAGCAGTTTATGGACAGGTCATGGCTACACCTTC
-	TRBV18	TRBJ2-5	-	CASSMKRDQETQYF	TGTGCCAGCTCCATGAAACGGGACCAAGAGACCCAGTACTTC
TRBD1	TRBV5-1	TRBJ2-7	many	CASSPGQQTYEQYF	TGCGCCAGCAGCCCGGGACAGCAGACCTACGAGCAGTACTTC
-	TRBV4-3	TRBJ1-2	-	CASSQDPEDTYGYTF	TGCGCCAGCAGCCAAGACCCGGAGGATACCTATGGCTACACCTTC
-	TRBV12-3/TRBV12-4	TRBJ2-1	-	CASSEGPYDEQFF	TGTGCCAGCAGTGAGGGACCCTACGATGAGCAGTTCTTC
-	TRBV6-5	TRBJ1-4	-	CASSYSEGSVEKLFF	TGTGCCAGCAGTTACTCGGAGGGGTCGGTTGAAAAACTGTTTTTT
-	TRBV9	TRBJ2-1	-	CAGSPPPEGRVSNKNEQFF	TGTGCCGGCAGCCCCCCGCCAGAGGGCCGGGTGTCGAATAAGAATGAGCAGTTCTTC
-	TRBV7-2	TRBJ1-5	-	CASSLGVEQPQHF	TGTGCCAGCAGCTTAGGGGTTGAGCAGCCCCAGCATTTT
-	TRBV14	TRBJ2-5	-	CASSQGLQVKGETQYF	TGTGCCAGCAGCCAAGGCTTACAGGTCAAAGGAGAGACCCAGTACTTC
-	TRBV7-2	TRBJ1-2	-	CASSSPVAPGDGYTF	TGTGCCAGCAGCTCCCCAGTGGCTCCGGGGGATGGCTACACCTTC
-	TRBV4-2	TRBJ1-6	-	CASSQDQQGNNSPLHF	TGTGCCAGCAGCCAAGATCAACAGGGTAACAATTCACCCCTCCACTTT
TRBD2	TRBV7-2	TRBJ2-7	many	CASSRGLAGAPELYEQYF	TGTGCCAGCAGCCGCGGACTAGCGGGGGCGCCCGAACTCTACGAGCAGTACTTC
TRBD1	TRBV28	TRBJ2-5	few	CASSTLKRTGSQYF	TGTGCCAGCAGTACCCTTAAAAGGACAGGGTCCCAGTACTTC